What follows are 4 T cell receptor beta chains derived from one specimen sequenced in a study of shared clonotypes between healthy human individuals. Data came from immunoSEQ multiplex PCR; TCRdb stores just in-frame clones and leaves some out. The sample lists some 680,000 clones, 55% to 85% seen once, with around 1.8% in the top ten. Sequencing was carried out using memory CD4+ T cells sorted from blood. This sample's subset: CD45RA-negative fraction. The receptors stem from a woman between 25 and 40 years old in good health.

This clone was counted once. The rearrangement uses TRBV30 and TRBJ2-7; D possibly corresponds to TRBD2 (7 bases). Trimming removed 0 bases from V and 5 bases from J, with 8 bases in between. CDR1 and CDR2 from the germline V gene are GTSNPN and SVGIG (reference sequence). The CDR3 length is 12 residues. CDR3 sequence: CAWSVGGDEQYF. The CDR3 nucleotides read TGTGCCTGGAGTGTAGGGGGGGACGAGCAGTACTTC.

This chain links TRBV13 with TRBJ2-7, with 10 bases matching TRBD1. V lost 5 bases to trimming and J lost 4 bases; unmatched junction nucleotides: 5. Germline V gene sequence: CDR1 PRHDT, CDR2 FYEKMQ (reference sequence). The CDR3 consists of 14 residues. The CDR3 DNA is TGTGCCAGCAGCGAGAGGGACAGGGGTTACGAGCAGTACTTC. Translating it yields CASSERDRGYEQYF. Full variable domain (missing parts from reference TRBV13 and TRBJ2-7): AAGVIQSPRHLIKEKRETATLKCYPIPRHDTVYWYQQGPGQDPQFLISFYEKMQSDKGSIPDRFSAQQFSDYHSELNMSSLELGDSALYFCASSERDRGYEQYFGPGTRLTVT.

For this clone: This specimen includes other DNA sequences encoding the same CDR3. The rearrangement uses TRBV19 and TRBJ2-3, with TRBD2 matching 11 bases. The germline CDR1 and CDR2 sequences are LNHDA and SQIVND (reference sequence). This CDR3 is built from 15 residues. The junction had 0 bases not matched to a gene; V was cut back by 4 bases and J by 0 bases. CDR3: CASSRTSGSTDTQYF. The CDR3 DNA follows: TGTGCCAGTAGTAGGACTAGCGGGAGCACAGATACGCAGTATTTT. Variable domain in full (rest from reference TRBV19 and TRBJ2-3): DGGITQSPKYLFRKEGQNVTLSCEQNLNHDAMYWYRQDPGQGLRLIYYSQIVNDFQKGDIAEGYSVSREKKESFPLTVTSAQKNPTAFYLCASSRTSGSTDTQYFGPGTRLTVL.

This clone was picked up one time. V is TRBV13 and J is TRBJ1-1; TRBD1 agrees at 8 bases. J lost 6 bases, V lost 5 bases, and 14 bases had no gene match. The CDR3 is 16 residues long. CDR1 PRHDT and CDR2 FYEKMQ come from the germline V gene (reference sequence). The CDR3 bases are TGTGCCAGCAGCCCAGCTTGGACAGGGCGTCTGGCTGAAGCTTTCTTT. Protein product: CASSPAWTGRLAEAFF.